A single T cell receptor beta chain is shown here with its context. In the authors' workflow: For nucleated cells, counts were estimated from reference gene primer amplification. Clones were read by immunoSEQ multiplex PCR, and TCRdb kept only the in-frame ones, dropping some. Clone size and V and J calls were adopted from that table, with D and trimming inferred from the DNA. The data show some 97,000 clones, almost 80% seen once. These data originate in a study of blood T cell repertoires in COVID-19. Study-wide background: The United States, Italy and Spain provided the acute and convalescent COVID-19 samples. In each case, the material was cDNA or gDNA derived from T cells, B-cell-depleted T cells, or PBMCs.

Germline V lookup: CDR1 ENHRY, CDR2 SYGVKD. The germline V and J ends were trimmed by 4 bases and 2 bases, with 15 bases remaining between them. The CDR3 is made up of 16 amino acids. The sample taken for sequencing was peripheral blood. This chain links TRBV10-3 with TRBJ1-5; D call uncertain. This receptor was taken from a woman between 65 and 79 years old with acute or convalescent COVID-19. The CDR3 region is CAISGGAPTGNQPQHF. The DNA for the CDR3 is TGTGCCATCAGTGGGGGAGCCCCTACCGGCAATCAGCCCCAGCATTTT.